One T cell receptor (beta chain) is described in this entry. Via MiXCR, TCRdb re-called the RT-PCR reads, giving one row per CDR3 protein. Of about a million distinct CDR3 sequences listed, more than 15% were seen once; the top ten hold about 6%. The germline gives CDR1 MNHNS, CDR2 SASEGT. The CDR3 totals 14 residues. The ends lost 6 bases at V and 6 bases at J; junction bases unmatched: 8. The entry originates in a study of patients and donors after allogeneic stem cell transplantation. The chain couples TRBV6-1 to TRBJ2-7; 10 bases agree with TRBD1. Sequencing input: blood, either unsorted or a sorted T cell fraction (not recorded which). The receptor was derived from a human donor who was either an allogeneic HSCT recipient or a stem cell or donor lymphocyte infusion donor (not recorded which). It is not recorded whose cells these are; they may come from a transplant donor. Here the CDR3 DNA reads TGTGCCAGCAGCTCCGGGACAGGGGCCGCCGAGCAGTACTTC. Protein: CASSSGTGAAEQYF.